These T cell receptor beta chains were read from a single sample in a study of cytomegalovirus exposure and HLA in healthy donors. Assay: immunoSEQ multiplex PCR; the TCRdb copy retains only in-frame clones and omits some. Its clone listing holds roughly 88,000 clones. Sequencing used PBMCs. The source of these receptors is a man aged 45-65 years in good health and CMV-seropositive. The CDR3 runs from the conserved cysteine through the conserved F or W. The D gene is left open where the match is weak.

CDR3 length | D gene | V gene | CDR3 protein
18 | TRBD2 | TRBV18 | CASSPGSSGGSSYNEQFF
16 | NA | TRBV13 | CASSYGREYTNTEAFF
15 | NA | TRBV5-1 | CASSFQGLVQETQYF
15 | TRBD2 | TRBV10-3 | CAISYTSGTADTQYF
13 | NA | TRBV30 | CAWSVDFPQPQHF
14 | NA | TRBV2 | CASHGQTGGYGYTF
13 | NA | TRBV19 | CASSIGGNQPQHF
13 | NA | TRBV5-8 | CASSPGRIYGYTF
15 | TRBD2 | TRBV5-1 | CASSRTSGISYEQYF
17 | NA | TRBV7-9 | CASRPRTAGNSTYEQYF
16 | TRBD2 | TRBV10-3 | CASLNTLLAGGAEQYF
16 | NA | TRBV25-1 | CASSVPGPRGVLGYTF
16 | TRBD1 | TRBV9 | CASSVAPGQGAYEQYF
15 | TRBD1 | TRBV7-9 | CASSSDRASTGELFF
15 | NA | TRBV5-1 | CASSLARLATGELFF
14 | NA | TRBV6-6 | CASSSSGQSYEQYF
16 | TRBD2 | TRBV4-3 | CASSQEGLAGSNEQFF
14 | TRBD1 | TRBV4-3 | CASSHGTGSNEQFF
12 | NA | TRBV18 | CASSPGAGVLTF
12 | NA | TRBV5-5 | CASSFDRRGYTF
13 | TRBD1 | TRBV10-3 | CAISELGTDGYTF